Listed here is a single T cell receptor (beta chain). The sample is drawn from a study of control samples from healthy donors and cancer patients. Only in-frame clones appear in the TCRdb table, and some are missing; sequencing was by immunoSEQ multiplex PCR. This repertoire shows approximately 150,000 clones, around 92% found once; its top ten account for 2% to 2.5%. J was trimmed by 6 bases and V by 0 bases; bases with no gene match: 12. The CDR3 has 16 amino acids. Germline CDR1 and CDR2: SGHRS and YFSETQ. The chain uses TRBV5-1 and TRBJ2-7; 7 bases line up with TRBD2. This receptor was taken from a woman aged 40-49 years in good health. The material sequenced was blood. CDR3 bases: TGCGCCAGCAGCTTGGCAGGCGGGGGTGCCCTGGGCGAGCAGTACTTC. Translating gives CASSLAGGGALGEQYF.